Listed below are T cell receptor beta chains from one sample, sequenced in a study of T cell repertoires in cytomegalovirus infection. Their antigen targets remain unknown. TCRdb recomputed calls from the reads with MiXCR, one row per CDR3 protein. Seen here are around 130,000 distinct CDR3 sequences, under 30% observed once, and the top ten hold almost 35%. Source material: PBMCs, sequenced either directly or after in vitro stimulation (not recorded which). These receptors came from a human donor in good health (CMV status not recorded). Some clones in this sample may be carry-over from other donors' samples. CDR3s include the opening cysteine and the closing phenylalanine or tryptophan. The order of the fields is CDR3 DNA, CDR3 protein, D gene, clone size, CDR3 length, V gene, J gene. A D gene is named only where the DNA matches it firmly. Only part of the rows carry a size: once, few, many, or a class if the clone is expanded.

cdr3_nt: TGTGCCAGCAGCCCAGGGGCGGCCGGGGAGCTGTTTTTT
cdr3_aa: CASSPGAAGELFF
d_call: NA
clone_size: few
cdr3_length: 13
v_call: TRBV7-9
j_call: TRBJ2-2

cdr3_nt: TGTGCCAGCAGCTTTCCCCTAAGCGAGCAGTACTTC
cdr3_aa: CASSFPLSEQYF
d_call: NA
clone_size: NA
cdr3_length: 12
v_call: TRBV7-8
j_call: TRBJ2-7

cdr3_nt: TGTGCCAGCAGCCCCCTGATGTTGAGGACAGCCTACGAGCAGTACTTC
cdr3_aa: CASSPLMLRTAYEQYF
d_call: NA
clone_size: NA
cdr3_length: 16
v_call: TRBV7-8
j_call: TRBJ2-7

cdr3_nt: TGTGCCAGCAGACGGGACACTAGTTCTTTCTTT
cdr3_aa: CASRRDTSSFF
d_call: NA
clone_size: NA
cdr3_length: 11
v_call: TRBV6-1
j_call: TRBJ1-1

cdr3_nt: TGTGCCAGCAGCTCATCCGTTGGGAGGCCACAAGAGACCCAGTACTTC
cdr3_aa: CASSSSVGRPQETQYF
d_call: NA
clone_size: NA
cdr3_length: 16
v_call: TRBV7-8
j_call: TRBJ2-5

cdr3_nt: TGTGCCAGCCTACTCGCGGGAGGCCAAGAGACCCAGTACTTC
cdr3_aa: CASLLAGGQETQYF
d_call: TRBD2
clone_size: many
cdr3_length: 14
v_call: TRBV7-9
j_call: TRBJ2-5

cdr3_nt: TGTGCCAGCAGGAGGACTAGCGGGCAGCAGTTCTTC
cdr3_aa: CASRRTSGQQFF
d_call: TRBD2
clone_size: NA
cdr3_length: 12
v_call: TRBV6-5
j_call: TRBJ2-1

cdr3_nt: TGTGCCAGTAGCCTGGGGCCTGAAGCTTTCTTT
cdr3_aa: CASSLGPEAFF
d_call: NA
clone_size: few
cdr3_length: 11
v_call: TRBV19
j_call: TRBJ1-1

cdr3_nt: TGTGCCAGCAGTTTGGGGAGATCCAGCGAGCAGTACTTC
cdr3_aa: CASSLGRSSEQYF
d_call: NA
clone_size: many
cdr3_length: 13
v_call: TRBV28
j_call: TRBJ2-7

cdr3_nt: TGTGCCAGCAGCGTAGCCACGGCCTACGAGCAGTACTTC
cdr3_aa: CASSVATAYEQYF
d_call: NA
clone_size: NA
cdr3_length: 13
v_call: TRBV9
j_call: TRBJ2-7

cdr3_nt: TGTGCCAGCAGTCTCGATGACGGGACTAGCGTCTACGAGCAGTACTTC
cdr3_aa: CASSLDDGTSVYEQYF
d_call: TRBD2
clone_size: many
cdr3_length: 16
v_call: TRBV7-2
j_call: TRBJ2-7

cdr3_nt: TGTGCCAGCAGGATGAGGGCCGAAGGCTATGGCTACACCTTC
cdr3_aa: CASRMRAEGYGYTF
d_call: NA
clone_size: many
cdr3_length: 14
v_call: TRBV7-2
j_call: TRBJ1-2

cdr3_nt: TGTGCCACCTGGACTGCTTCCGAGGCCGGGGAGCTGTTTTTT
cdr3_aa: CATWTASEAGELFF
d_call: NA
clone_size: few
cdr3_length: 14
v_call: TRBV6-2/TRBV6-3
j_call: TRBJ2-2

cdr3_nt: TGTGCCAGCAGCTTAGGGGGAAACAGGGTTGAAAATGGCTACACCTTC
cdr3_aa: CASSLGGNRVENGYTF
d_call: NA
clone_size: few
cdr3_length: 16
v_call: TRBV7-8
j_call: TRBJ1-2

cdr3_nt: TGCGCCAGCAGCCAAGATCCGGGGGGCGGCCAGCCCCAGCATTTT
cdr3_aa: CASSQDPGGGQPQHF
d_call: NA
clone_size: few
cdr3_length: 15
v_call: TRBV4-3
j_call: TRBJ1-5

cdr3_nt: TGTGCCAGCAGCTTAATGGCGGGAGGGTTAAATGAGCAGTTCTTC
cdr3_aa: CASSLMAGGLNEQFF
d_call: TRBD2
clone_size: NA
cdr3_length: 15
v_call: TRBV7-3
j_call: TRBJ2-1

cdr3_nt: TGTGCCAGCAGCTTAGAAACAGGGGGCAGCGAGCAGTTCTTC
cdr3_aa: CASSLETGGSEQFF
d_call: TRBD1
clone_size: few
cdr3_length: 14
v_call: TRBV11-2
j_call: TRBJ2-1

cdr3_nt: TGTGCCAGCAGCTCGCCAGATAAAGAGACCCAGTACTTC
cdr3_aa: CASSSPDKETQYF
d_call: NA
clone_size: few
cdr3_length: 13
v_call: TRBV12-3/TRBV12-4
j_call: TRBJ2-5

cdr3_nt: TGTGCCTGGGGAGGGGCCCCCTATGGCTACACCTTC
cdr3_aa: CAWGGAPYGYTF
d_call: NA
clone_size: NA
cdr3_length: 12
v_call: TRBV30
j_call: TRBJ1-2

cdr3_nt: TGTGCCAGCAGTTTCGGCGGAGATACGCAGTATTTT
cdr3_aa: CASSFGGDTQYF
d_call: NA
clone_size: few
cdr3_length: 12
v_call: TRBV12-3/TRBV12-4
j_call: TRBJ2-3

cdr3_nt: TGTGCCAGCAGCGTAGCCCCAGGGACAGGGGATTCACCCCTCCACTTT
cdr3_aa: CASSVAPGTGDSPLHF
d_call: TRBD1
clone_size: few
cdr3_length: 16
v_call: TRBV9
j_call: TRBJ1-6

cdr3_nt: TGTGCCAGCAGCTCTGCAGATTTTAACTATGGCTACACCTTC
cdr3_aa: CASSSADFNYGYTF
d_call: NA
clone_size: few
cdr3_length: 14
v_call: TRBV7-9
j_call: TRBJ1-2

cdr3_nt: TGTGCCAGCTCATTCTCTTGGGACAGGGAAGATGAGCAGTTCTTC
cdr3_aa: CASSFSWDREDEQFF
d_call: TRBD1
clone_size: NA
cdr3_length: 15
v_call: TRBV18
j_call: TRBJ2-1

cdr3_nt: TGTGCCAGCAGTTCAAGACACGTCCCTGGGGCCAACGTCCTGACTTTC
cdr3_aa: CASSSRHVPGANVLTF
d_call: NA
clone_size: few
cdr3_length: 16
v_call: TRBV28
j_call: TRBJ2-6

cdr3_nt: TGTGCCAGCAGCTTAAAACAGGGGGACTCTGGGGCCAACGTCCTGACTTTC
cdr3_aa: CASSLKQGDSGANVLTF
d_call: TRBD1
clone_size: few
cdr3_length: 17
v_call: TRBV7-6
j_call: TRBJ2-6

cdr3_nt: TGTGCCAGCAGTTTGACGCGGGGAGGGCGAGAGACCCAGTACTTC
cdr3_aa: CASSLTRGGRETQYF
d_call: TRBD2
clone_size: few
cdr3_length: 15
v_call: TRBV28
j_call: TRBJ2-5

cdr3_nt: TGTGCCATCAGTGAGCAAAGCGGGAGTACCACCGGGGAGCTGTTTTTT
cdr3_aa: CAISEQSGSTTGELFF
d_call: TRBD2
clone_size: NA
cdr3_length: 16
v_call: TRBV10-3
j_call: TRBJ2-2

cdr3_nt: TGTGCCAGCAGCTTAATGAGACAGGGGGGAGATGGCTACACCTTC
cdr3_aa: CASSLMRQGGDGYTF
d_call: TRBD1
clone_size: NA
cdr3_length: 15
v_call: TRBV7-2
j_call: TRBJ1-2

cdr3_nt: TGTGCCATCAGTGACGATAGGAGCGGGGCAGATACGCAGTATTTT
cdr3_aa: CAISDDRSGADTQYF
d_call: TRBD2
clone_size: NA
cdr3_length: 15
v_call: TRBV10-3
j_call: TRBJ2-3

cdr3_nt: TGTGCCAGCAGCTTCCCTAACACTGAAGCTTTCTTT
cdr3_aa: CASSFPNTEAFF
d_call: NA
clone_size: NA
cdr3_length: 12
v_call: TRBV5-4
j_call: TRBJ1-1

cdr3_nt: TGTGCCAGCAGCTCGACTTCTAACAATGAGCAGTTCTTC
cdr3_aa: CASSSTSNNEQFF
d_call: NA
clone_size: NA
cdr3_length: 13
v_call: TRBV11-2
j_call: TRBJ2-1

cdr3_nt: TGTGCCAGCAGCTTAAGGCCCAGGACTAGCGGGACCGGGAACACCGGGGAGCTGTTTTTT
cdr3_aa: CASSLRPRTSGTGNTGELFF
d_call: TRBD2
clone_size: few
cdr3_length: 20
v_call: TRBV7-9
j_call: TRBJ2-2

cdr3_nt: TGTGCCAGTACAATCCTAGCGGGGCTGGAGACCCAGTACTTC
cdr3_aa: CASTILAGLETQYF
d_call: TRBD2
clone_size: NA
cdr3_length: 14
v_call: TRBV2
j_call: TRBJ2-5

cdr3_nt: TGTGCCAGCAGCTCAGGGACAGGGAAGGAGACCCAGTACTTC
cdr3_aa: CASSSGTGKETQYF
d_call: TRBD1
clone_size: many
cdr3_length: 14
v_call: TRBV7-8
j_call: TRBJ2-5

cdr3_nt: TGTGCCAGCAGTGCACAGGGGGCGACCTCACTGAATGAGCAGTTCTTC
cdr3_aa: CASSAQGATSLNEQFF
d_call: TRBD1
clone_size: NA
cdr3_length: 16
v_call: TRBV6-1
j_call: TRBJ2-1

cdr3_nt: TGTGCCAGCAGCTTATTCTCTGGCACGCACACCGGGGAGCTGTTTTTT
cdr3_aa: CASSLFSGTHTGELFF
d_call: NA
clone_size: few
cdr3_length: 16
v_call: TRBV11-3
j_call: TRBJ2-2

cdr3_nt: TGTGCCAGCAGCTTACAGGGGGGGCAAGAGACCCAGTACTTC
cdr3_aa: CASSLQGGQETQYF
d_call: NA
clone_size: few
cdr3_length: 14
v_call: TRBV7-8
j_call: TRBJ2-5

cdr3_nt: TGTGCCAGCTCACTTCAAACCAGAGCGGGAGGCTCTTACAATGAGCAGTTCTTC
cdr3_aa: CASSLQTRAGGSYNEQFF
d_call: TRBD2
clone_size: NA
cdr3_length: 18
v_call: TRBV18
j_call: TRBJ2-1

cdr3_nt: TGCAGTGCTAGAGACCACCGTGCTAGCGGGATTTACAATGAGCAGTTCTTC
cdr3_aa: CSARDHRASGIYNEQFF
d_call: TRBD2
clone_size: few
cdr3_length: 17
v_call: TRBV20-1
j_call: TRBJ2-1

cdr3_nt: TGCGCCAGCAGCTTGGTCACATTGCAAGAGACCCAGTACTTC
cdr3_aa: CASSLVTLQETQYF
d_call: NA
clone_size: NA
cdr3_length: 14
v_call: TRBV5-1
j_call: TRBJ2-5

cdr3_nt: TGTGCCAGCAGCCCCCCCCCGATTAATGAGCAGTTCTTC
cdr3_aa: CASSPPPINEQFF
d_call: NA
clone_size: few
cdr3_length: 13
v_call: TRBV6-2/TRBV6-3
j_call: TRBJ2-1

cdr3_nt: TGTGCCAGCAGGGAGACACGTGATGTGGCCAACCTTGGGAATTCACCCCTCCACTTT
cdr3_aa: CASRETRDVANLGNSPLHF
d_call: NA
clone_size: NA
cdr3_length: 19
v_call: TRBV7-6
j_call: TRBJ1-6

cdr3_nt: TGTGCCAGCACTCGGGGACAGGGTAGCGCAGATACGCAGTATTTT
cdr3_aa: CASTRGQGSADTQYF
d_call: TRBD1
clone_size: NA
cdr3_length: 15
v_call: TRBV27
j_call: TRBJ2-3

cdr3_nt: TGTGCCAGCAGCAGCTCGGCGGGCACAGATACGCAGTATTTT
cdr3_aa: CASSSSAGTDTQYF
d_call: NA
clone_size: NA
cdr3_length: 14
v_call: TRBV12-3/TRBV12-4
j_call: TRBJ2-3

cdr3_nt: TGTGCCAGCAGTACAGGGCCCCCGTCTGGCACAGATACGCAGTATTTT
cdr3_aa: CASSTGPPSGTDTQYF
d_call: NA
clone_size: NA
cdr3_length: 16
v_call: TRBV7-2
j_call: TRBJ2-3

cdr3_nt: TGTGCCAGCAGCTTACCGCTTAGGAGCAATCAGCCCCAGCATTTT
cdr3_aa: CASSLPLRSNQPQHF
d_call: NA
clone_size: many
cdr3_length: 15
v_call: TRBV7-2
j_call: TRBJ1-5